This T cell receptor (beta chain) was captured by sequencing in a study of early stage breast cancer tumors. The germline V gene encodes CDR1 MNHNS and CDR2 SASEGT. The ends were cut back, 1 base at V and 0 bases at J, with 13 bases in the middle. This CDR3 spans 16 amino acids. Each sample had two DNA replicates, approximately 0.49 ug blood or roughly 1.5 ug tissue. Generated by immunoSEQ multiplex PCR, the TCRdb table keeps only in-frame clones and is missing some. The sample lists about 29,000 clones; approximately 84% were seen once. This TCR was recovered from a person between 45 and 65 years old with breast cancer. The chain links TRBV6-1 to TRBJ2-7, with D perhaps matching TRBD1 or TRBD2 (5 bases each). Sequenced input: blood. In DNA form, the CDR3 reads TGTGCCAGCAGTGAAGAGGGACCTCCCAGCTCCTACGAGCAGTACTTC. It codes for CASSEEGPPSSYEQYF.